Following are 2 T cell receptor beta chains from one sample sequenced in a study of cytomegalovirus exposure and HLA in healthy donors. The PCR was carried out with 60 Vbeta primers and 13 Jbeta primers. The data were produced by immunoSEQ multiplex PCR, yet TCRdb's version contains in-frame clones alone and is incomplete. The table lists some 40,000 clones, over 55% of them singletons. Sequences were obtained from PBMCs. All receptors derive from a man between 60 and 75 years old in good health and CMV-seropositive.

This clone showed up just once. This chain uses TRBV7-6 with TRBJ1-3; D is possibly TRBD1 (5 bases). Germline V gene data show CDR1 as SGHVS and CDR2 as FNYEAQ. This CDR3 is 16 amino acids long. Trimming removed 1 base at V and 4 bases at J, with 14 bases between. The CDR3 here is CASSLVLGQGGNTIYF. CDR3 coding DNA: TGTGCCAGCAGCTTAGTTTTAGGGCAGGGAGGAAACACCATATATTTT.

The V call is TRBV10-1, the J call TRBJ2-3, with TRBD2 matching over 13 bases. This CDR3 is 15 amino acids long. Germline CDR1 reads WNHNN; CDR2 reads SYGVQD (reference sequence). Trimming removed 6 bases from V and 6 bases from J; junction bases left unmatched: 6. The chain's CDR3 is CASRRGLAGVDTQYF. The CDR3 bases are TGCGCCAGCAGGCGAGGACTAGCGGGAGTCGATACGCAGTATTTT.